The rows below give T cell receptor beta chains drawn from one sample of a study of identical twins. TCRdb re-called the 5' RACE reads through MiXCR, storing one row per CDR3 protein. The sample yields under 400,000 distinct CDR3 sequences, roughly 9% seen once. The specimen was naive T cells sorted from blood. These receptors were obtained from a woman aged 50 to 65 in good health. The CDR3 runs from the conserved cysteine through the conserved F or W. A D gene is named only where the DNA matches it firmly. The size field is filled for only some rows; it gives once, few, many or a size class.

TRBV12-3/TRBV12-4	many	14	TRBJ1-2	-	TGTGCCAGCAGCCCCCAGGCGATATTTTATGGCTACACCTTC	CASSPQAIFYGYTF
TRBV3-1	-	18	TRBJ2-1	TRBD2	TGTGCCAGCAGCCAAGTACCGACTAGCGGGGGAACCTACAATGAGCAGTTCTTC	CASSQVPTSGGTYNEQFF
TRBV3-1	many	14	TRBJ2-7	-	TGTGCCAGCAGCCAAGACCTGGAAATCTACGAGCAGTACTTC	CASSQDLEIYEQYF
TRBV6-5	few	13	TRBJ2-1	-	TGTGCCAGCAGTTACGGGCTAGCCAATGAGCAGTTCTTC	CASSYGLANEQFF
TRBV7-8	few	15	TRBJ1-4	-	TGTGCCAGCAGCTTGCTGGACAGCTCAAATGAAAAACTGTTTTTT	CASSLLDSSNEKLFF
TRBV5-1	few	17	TRBJ2-3	TRBD1	TGCGCCAGCAGCGCAGTCGGGACAGGGCGTAGCACAGATACGCAGTATTTT	CASSAVGTGRSTDTQYF
TRBV6-5	few	14	TRBJ1-5	TRBD1	TGTGCCAGCAGTTACTCGACAGGGAGTCAGCCCCAGCATTTT	CASSYSTGSQPQHF
TRBV5-4	-	13	TRBJ2-3	-	TGTGCCAGCAGGCCGGACGGGACTGATACGCAGTATTTT	CASRPDGTDTQYF
TRBV7-3	few	15	TRBJ2-2	-	TGTGCCAGCAGCCCAGGACTCCCCGTACCCGGGGAGCTGTTTTTT	CASSPGLPVPGELFF
TRBV9	few	10	TRBJ2-4	-	TGTGCCAGCGGAGAGGACATTCAGTACTTC	CASGEDIQYF
TRBV29-1	few	13	TRBJ2-3	-	TGCAGCGCGCGGAGACTTATCACAGATACGCAGTATTTT	CSARRLITDTQYF
TRBV3-1	many	13	TRBJ1-2	-	TGTGCCAGCAGCCCCCGTGAAGGGCGTGGCTACACCTTC	CASSPREGRGYTF
TRBV29-1	many	13	TRBJ2-7	TRBD1	TGCAGCGTTAGGGACAGGGAGGTCAACGAGCAGTACTTC	CSVRDREVNEQYF
TRBV11-3	few	14	TRBJ2-2	-	TGTGCCAGCAGCTTACGGCGAAGCCCCGGGGAGCTGTTTTTT	CASSLRRSPGELFF
TRBV6-1	few	17	TRBJ2-5	TRBD2	TGTGCCAGCAGTGGACCCTTGGGTAGCGGGAGTTGGGAGACCCAGTACTTC	CASSGPLGSGSWETQYF
TRBV4-1	-	15	TRBJ2-1	TRBD2	TGCGCCAGCAGCCAGGGGTGGGGGGGTGAGGATGAGCAGTTCTTC	CASSQGWGGEDEQFF
TRBV3-1	-	13	TRBJ2-7	-	TGTGCCAGCAGCCAAGAACGTGGCCGCGAGCAGTACTTC	CASSQERGREQYF
TRBV4-1	many	16	TRBJ1-5	TRBD1	TGCGCCAGCAGCCACCCCAGGGGGAGTAGCAATCAGCCCCAGCATTTT	CASSHPRGSSNQPQHF
TRBV7-9	few	14	TRBJ2-1	-	TGTGCCAGCAGTTCTTTGGATGGCTACAATGAGCAGTTCTTC	CASSSLDGYNEQFF
TRBV24-1	once	12	TRBJ2-1	-	TGTGCCACCAGTGATTCGGGTCGAGAGCAGTTCTTC	CATSDSGREQFF
TRBV7-3	-	14	TRBJ2-7	-	TGTGCCAGCAGCTTGAAGGGAGGAGAGTTCGAGCAGTACTTC	CASSLKGGEFEQYF
TRBV20-1	many	14	TRBJ1-1	-	TGCAGTGCCTTCGAGGTCCCCGCGAACACTGAAGCTTTCTTT	CSAFEVPANTEAFF
TRBV28	few	15	TRBJ1-1	-	TGTGCCAGCAGTTTCTCAGGCGTCATGAACACTGAAGCTTTCTTT	CASSFSGVMNTEAFF
TRBV29-1	-	15	TRBJ2-2	-	TGCAGCGTTAAAAGGGGTAACTCGAACACCGGGGAGCTGTTTTTT	CSVKRGNSNTGELFF
TRBV5-1	few	15	TRBJ2-3	TRBD2	TGCGCCAGCAAACTAGCGGGAGATCGCACAGATACGCAGTATTTT	CASKLAGDRTDTQYF
TRBV3-1	few	15	TRBJ2-1	TRBD2	TGTGCCAGCAGCCGACGGGAGGGCCTGTACAATGAGCAGTTCTTC	CASSRREGLYNEQFF
TRBV28	many	14	TRBJ1-1	-	TGTGCCAGCAGTTTGCACAGATCTTACACTGAAGCTTTCTTT	CASSLHRSYTEAFF
TRBV27	few	14	TRBJ2-3	-	TGTGCCAGCACCCCGTGGGCCTCCACAGATACGCAGTATTTT	CASTPWASTDTQYF
TRBV12-3/TRBV12-4	many	15	TRBJ2-3	-	TGTGCCAGCAGCCCGACTAGGGACCTTGTAGATACGCAGTATTTT	CASSPTRDLVDTQYF
TRBV24-1	few	15	TRBJ2-2	-	TGTGCCACCAGTGACGGAAGATTGATTCCCGGGGAGCTGTTTTTT	CATSDGRLIPGELFF
TRBV30	-	13	TRBJ2-7	TRBD1	TGTGCCTGGTCCGGGACAGGGCTATACGAGCAGTACTTC	CAWSGTGLYEQYF
TRBV6-5	few	15	TRBJ2-1	TRBD2	TGTGCCAGCACCATCGCCGGGACTAGTCGGAGTGAGCAGTTCTTC	CASTIAGTSRSEQFF
TRBV29-1	-	12	TRBJ2-1	-	TGCAGCGTAAACCGGAACTACAATGAGCAGTTCTTC	CSVNRNYNEQFF
TRBV15	many	15	TRBJ1-1	TRBD1	TGTGCCACCAGCAGAGCCGGGACAGCGAACACTGAAGCTTTCTTT	CATSRAGTANTEAFF
TRBV7-2	few	14	TRBJ1-2	-	TGTGCCAGCAGCTCCTTCCGGGGCCTAAAAGGCTACACCTTC	CASSSFRGLKGYTF
TRBV24-1	few	18	TRBJ2-2	TRBD2	TGTGCCACCAGTGATTTGCGAATAGGACTAGCCGGCACCGGGGAGCTGTTTTTT	CATSDLRIGLAGTGELFF
TRBV12-3/TRBV12-4	many	15	TRBJ2-2	-	TGTGCCAGCAGTTTAGGGGGGCGCGGCACCGGGGAGCTGTTTTTT	CASSLGGRGTGELFF
TRBV9	many	14	TRBJ2-7	TRBD1	TGTGCCAGCAGCGCCGGGACAGGGCCCTACGAGCAGTACTTC	CASSAGTGPYEQYF
TRBV10-2	-	15	TRBJ2-7	-	TGCGCCAGCAGGATTAAGGGGGATCTTAGGTACGAGCAGTACTTC	CASRIKGDLRYEQYF
TRBV7-9	many	17	TRBJ2-1	TRBD2	TGTGCCAGCAGCTTTGGGGCACTAGCGGGAGGGTCCAATGAGCAGTTCTTC	CASSFGALAGGSNEQFF
TRBV5-1	-	20	TRBJ2-1	TRBD2	TGCGCCAGCAGCTTGACACTAGCGGGAGGCCTACAAAGCTCCTACAATGAGCAGTTCTTC	CASSLTLAGGLQSSYNEQFF
TRBV12-3/TRBV12-4	few	19	TRBJ2-1	TRBD2	TGTGCCAGCAGACCTACTAGCGGGAGGGCAATTCACAATCTCAATGAGCAGTTCTTC	CASRPTSGRAIHNLNEQFF
TRBV6-1	-	15	TRBJ1-1	TRBD1	TGTGCCAACTCGATATCAGGGGGAGCGTATACTGAAGCTTTCTTT	CANSISGGAYTEAFF
TRBV3-1	few	17	TRBJ2-1	-	TGTGCCAGCAGCCAAGATGGGACTCTGGGGGCCTACAATGAGCAGTTCTTC	CASSQDGTLGAYNEQFF
TRBV12-3/TRBV12-4	-	18	TRBJ2-5	TRBD2	TGTGCCAGCACCCCATCCCAACTAGCGGGGAGCCAAAAAGAGACCCAGTACTTC	CASTPSQLAGSQKETQYF
TRBV12-3/TRBV12-4	few	14	TRBJ1-4	TRBD1	TGTGCCAGCAGCAAGCACAGGGGATTCAAAAAACTGTTTTTT	CASSKHRGFKKLFF
TRBV12-3/TRBV12-4	few	16	TRBJ2-5	TRBD1	TGTGCCAGCAGTTTCTCACGGACAGGGTACCAAGAGACCCAGTACTTC	CASSFSRTGYQETQYF
TRBV10-2	-	14	TRBJ2-1	TRBD1	TGCGTCAGCAGTGCGGCAGGGGGTGATCAAGAGCAGTTCTTC	CVSSAAGGDQEQFF
TRBV12-3/TRBV12-4	many	10	TRBJ1-3	TRBD1	TGTGCCAGTGGGGGACAGCCCATATATTTT	CASGGQPIYF
TRBV9	many	13	TRBJ2-5	-	TGTGCCAGCAGCGTAGGGGTCTCGACGGCCCAGTACTTC	CASSVGVSTAQYF
TRBV11-2	-	15	TRBJ2-2	-	TGTGCCAGCAGGAGCTTGAGAGAGGGCACCGGGGAGCTGTTTTTT	CASRSLREGTGELFF
TRBV7-3	-	15	TRBJ2-1	TRBD2	TGTGCCAGCAGCCGGACTAGCGAGTCCTACAATGAGCAGTTCTTC	CASSRTSESYNEQFF